These 6 T cell receptor beta chains were sequenced from one sample in a study of blood T cell repertoires in COVID-19. The assay was immunoSEQ multiplex PCR, and TCRdb's table has in-frame clones only and misses some. Altogether roughly 200,000 clones are present, around 85% being singletons, with the ten largest covering about 8%. Source material: peripheral blood. These receptor sequences come from a woman at least 80 years old with acute or convalescent COVID-19.

As DNA, the CDR3 is TGCGCCAGCAGTGAGTTACCGGGAAGGTTTGGGGCCAACGTCCTGACTTTC. This translates into CASSELPGRFGANVLTF. The chain recombines TRBV10-1 with TRBJ2-6; D might be TRBD2 (5 bases). From germline, CDR1 is WNHNN and CDR2 SYGVQD (reference sequence). V was shortened by 1 base and J by 3 bases, with 13 bases between the two germline ends. The CDR3 spans 17 residues.

The chain joins TRBV6-2 or TRBV6-3 to TRBJ2-7; 8 nucleotides align to TRBD1. Germline V gene lookup returns CDR1 MNHEY and CDR2 SVGEGT. Trimming at V came to 3 bases and at J to 2 bases, leaving 6 bases not matched to a gene. This CDR3 is built from 15 residues. The CDR3 loop is CASSYRDRGPYEQYF. The DNA for the CDR3 is TGTGCCAGCAGTTATCGTGACAGGGGCCCCTACGAGCAGTACTTC.

This chain uses TRBV3-1 (or the pseudogene TRBV3-2) with TRBJ1-5; TRBD1 is a possible D gene (6 bases). The CDR3 runs 19 residues. CDR1 and CDR2 (germline): LGHDT, YNNKEL (reference sequence). The V and J ends lost 4 bases and 0 bases respectively, with 22 bases between them. The CDR3 nucleotides read TGTGCCAGCAGCCCGTCACGGACAGCGAACCTATATAGCAATCAGCCCCAGCATTTT. Its protein product is CASSPSRTANLYSNQPQHF.

This chain links TRBV9 with TRBJ2-1; 10 bases agree with TRBD2. Germline values: CDR1 SGDLS, CDR2 YYNGEE. The CDR3 loop spans 16 amino acids. Losses at the gene ends were 0 bases for V and 3 bases for J; bases not matched to a gene: 3. This CDR3 reads CASSVGSGRDYNEQFF. The CDR3 nucleotides are TGTGCCAGCAGCGTAGGGAGCGGGAGGGACTACAATGAGCAGTTCTTC.

J is TRBJ1-1 and V is TRBV30; D is undetermined. The length of the CDR3 is 13 residues. The germline gives CDR1 GTSNPN, CDR2 SVGIG (reference sequence). V shed 2 bases and J shed 1 base, with 8 bases lying between them. The CDR3: CAWSNGENTEAFF. CDR3 DNA: TGTGCCTGGAGTAACGGTGAGAACACTGAAGCTTTCTTT.

The chain employs TRBV30 and TRBJ1-4, with 9 bases aligning to TRBD1. Germline trimming cut 2 bases from V and 5 bases from J; bases unmatched to any gene: 9. CDR1 GTSNPN and CDR2 SVGIG come from the germline V gene (reference sequence). This CDR3 contains 16 residues. For the CDR3, the DNA is TGTGCCTGGAGTACAGGGGGCCCCATAAAGAATGAAAAACTGTTTTTT. Residues: CAWSTGGPIKNEKLFF.